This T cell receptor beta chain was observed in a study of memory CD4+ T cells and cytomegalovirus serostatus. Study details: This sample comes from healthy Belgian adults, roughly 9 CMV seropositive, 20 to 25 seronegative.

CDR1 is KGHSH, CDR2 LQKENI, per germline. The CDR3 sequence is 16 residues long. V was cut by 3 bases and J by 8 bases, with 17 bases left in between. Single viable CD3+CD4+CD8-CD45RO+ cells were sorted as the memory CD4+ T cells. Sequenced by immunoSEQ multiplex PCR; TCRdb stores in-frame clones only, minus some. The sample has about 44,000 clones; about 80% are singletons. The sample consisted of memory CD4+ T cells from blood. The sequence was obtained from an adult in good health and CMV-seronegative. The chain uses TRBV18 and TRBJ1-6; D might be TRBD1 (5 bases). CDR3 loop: CASSPGVQGGDSPLHF. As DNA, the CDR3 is TGTGCCAGCTCACCGGGGGTGCAGGGTGGGGATTCACCCCTCCACTTT.